Shown below are 27 T cell receptor beta chains from a single sample sequenced in a study of blood T cell repertoires in COVID-19. Method: immunoSEQ multiplex PCR; TCRdb's copy keeps in-frame clones and lacks some. The sample carries about 20,000 clones, approximately 84% recorded once. Material for sequencing was peripheral blood. The receptors originated from a man over 45 with active COVID-19.

The chain combines TRBV4-3 with TRBJ1-5; D call uncertain. This CDR3 has 15 amino acids. V lost 2 bases to trimming and J lost 4 bases, with 12 bases between them. The germline V gene encodes CDR1 LGHNA and CDR2 YSLEER. The CDR3 nucleotides are TGCGCCAGCAGCCAAAACTATGCGGGTAATCAGCCCCAGCATTTT. This gives the protein CASSQNYAGNQPQHF.

The V gene is TRBV5-1, the J gene TRBJ2-5, with a weak D call TRBD2 (6 bases). In germline, CDR1 is SGHRS, CDR2 YFSETQ. The V gene lost 0 bases and the J gene lost 4 bases, with 13 bases spanning the gap. This CDR3 contains 15 residues. CDR3 nucleotide sequence: TGCGCCAGCAGCTTGGGGGCGGGGAGCGGAGAGACCCAGTACTTC. Amino acids: CASSLGAGSGETQYF.

The genes are TRBV6-1 and TRBJ2-3, with D unresolved. This CDR3 is 12 amino acids long. Trimming removed 2 bases at V and 6 bases at J, with 6 bases between. CDR1 is MNHNS and CDR2 is SASEGT in the germline V gene. The CDR3 coding sequence is TGTGCCAGCAGTGAACCGTTGGATACGCAGTATTTT. Residues: CASSEPLDTQYF.

This clone was found a few times. The V gene is TRBV5-4, the J gene TRBJ1-1, with a tentative D call TRBD1 (5 bases). CDR3 length equals 13 residues. V gave up 5 bases and J gave up 1 base, with 9 bases separating them. Per the germline V gene, CDR1 is SGHNT and CDR2 is YYREEE (reference sequence). The CDR3 nucleotides read TGTGCCAGCAGGGCAGGGTGGAACACTGAAGCTTTCTTT. This encodes CASRAGWNTEAFF.

Turning to this clone: The sample carries other DNA sequences with the same CDR3. The V call is TRBV5-1, the J call TRBJ1-6, with TRBD1 identical over 9 bases. The CDR3 covers 17 residues. Germline-derived CDR1 and CDR2 are SGHRS and YFSETQ. V gave up 0 bases and J gave up 5 bases; unmatched junction bases: 6. The CDR3 here is CASSLALGTGNNSPLHF. DNA for the CDR3: TGCGCCAGCAGCTTGGCTTTGGGGACAGGGAATAATTCACCCCTCCACTTT.

The V call is TRBV5-1, the J call TRBJ2-5; tentatively, D is TRBD1 (6 bases). Deletions cut 4 bases from V and 1 base from J, with 14 bases between. Germline V gives CDR1 SGHRS, CDR2 YFSETQ. This CDR3 comprises 15 residues. CDR3 DNA sequence: TGCGCCAGCAGCGAAGGACAGCTTACCCAAGAGACCCAGTACTTC. This sequence encodes CASSEGQLTQETQYF.

This chain joins TRBV5-1 and TRBJ2-1; the match to TRBD2 covers 10 bases. Germline V gives CDR1 SGHRS, CDR2 YFSETQ. The CDR3 has 13 amino acids. The junction had 2 bases not matched to a gene; V was cut back by 5 bases and J by 6 bases. CDR3 sequence (DNA): TGCGCCAGCAGACTAGCGGGGTTCAATGAGCAGTTCTTC. This translates into CASRLAGFNEQFF. The variable domain in full, with the rest retrieved from reference TRBV5-1 and TRBJ2-1, is KAGVTQTPRYLIKTRGQQVTLSCSPISGHRSVSWYQQTPGQGLQFLFEYFSETQRNKGNFPGRFSGRQFSNSRSEMNVSTLELGDSALYLCASRLAGFNEQFFGPGTRLTVL.

Sample share makes this clone large. The chain combines TRBV5-1 with TRBJ2-1; D is uncertain. V was pared by 4 bases and J by 7 bases, with 6 bases between. The CDR3 covers 11 residues. Germline V gene lookup returns CDR1 SGHRS and CDR2 YFSETQ. This chain's CDR3 is CASSGRNEQFF. In nucleotides, the CDR3 is TGCGCCAGCAGCGGTCGGAATGAGCAGTTCTTC.

The V call is TRBV19, the J call TRBJ1-2, with 7 nucleotides matching TRBD1. Germline lookup yields CDR1 LNHDA and CDR2 SQIVND (reference sequence). This CDR3 has 14 amino acids. With 5 bases clipped from V and 6 bases from J, the junction kept 9 bases outside the gene matches. DNA of the CDR3: TGTGCCAGTAGTTCCCTCCCGACAGGGAATGGCTACACCTTC. It yields the protein CASSSLPTGNGYTF.

The chain links TRBV19 to TRBJ2-7; D might be TRBD2 (6 bases). Germline V gene data show CDR1 as LNHDA and CDR2 as SQIVND (reference sequence). The CDR3 spans 14 residues. V lost 3 bases to trimming and J lost 4 bases, with 13 bases between them. Written as DNA, the CDR3 is TGTGCCAGTAGTATCGGGACTTCGGGGTACGAGCAGTACTTC. It codes for CASSIGTSGYEQYF.

The rearrangement uses TRBV9 and TRBJ2-1, with TRBD2 matching over 12 bases. This CDR3 is built from 15 residues. J lost 6 bases, V lost 4 bases, and 5 bases had no gene match. Germline CDR1 is SGDLS and CDR2 is YYNGEE. In DNA form, the CDR3 reads TGTGCCAGCAGCAAGCTAGCGGGGGGGATCAATGAGCAGTTCTTC. Translated: CASSKLAGGINEQFF.

V gene TRBV4-3 combines with J gene TRBJ1-2; 9 bases map to TRBD1. The CDR3 extends over 16 amino acids. V was pared by 3 bases and J by 4 bases, with 9 bases of the junction left unmatched. Germline V lookup: CDR1 LGHNA, CDR2 YSLEER. The CDR3, as DNA: TGCGCCAGCAGCCAGACCCTACAGGGGGCTAGCTATGGCTACACCTTC. Protein: CASSQTLQGASYGYTF.

The chain couples TRBV27 to TRBJ2-2; 10 positions match TRBD2. The CDR3 is made up of 15 amino acids. V was clipped by 6 bases and J by 2 bases; unmatched bases: 3. From germline, CDR1 is MNHEY and CDR2 SMNVEV (reference sequence). CDR3 sequence: CASRLAGANTGELFF. CDR3 nucleotide sequence: TGTGCCAGCAGGCTAGCGGGGGCCAACACCGGGGAGCTGTTTTTT.

The V call is TRBV9, the J call TRBJ2-3; TRBD2 aligns across 11 bases. Germline lookup yields CDR1 SGDLS and CDR2 YYNGEE. V shed 5 bases and J 1 base; nucleotides not matched to a gene: 6. The CDR3 is 16 amino acids. CDR3 in amino acids: CASSESSGGRTDTQYF. CDR3 coding DNA: TGTGCCAGCAGTGAATCTAGCGGGGGGCGCACAGATACGCAGTATTTT.

The rearrangement links TRBV11-1 to TRBJ1-1; 7 nucleotides agree with TRBD1. The length of the CDR3 is 15 residues. The germline CDR1 and CDR2 sequences are SGHAT and FQDESV (reference sequence). V trimming: 1 base; J trimming: 3 bases; junction bases outside the gene matches: 5. CDR3: CASSLDRGPYTEAFF. The CDR3 bases are TGTGCCAGCAGCTTAGATAGGGGGCCGTACACTGAAGCTTTCTTT.

This clone was seen only a few times. The chain has TRBV27 and TRBJ1-2; 10 nucleotides line up with TRBD1. After removal of 4 bases from V and 7 bases from J, the junction contained 6 bases not matched to a gene. Germline CDR1 MNHEY, CDR2 SMNVEV (reference sequence). CDR3 length: 14 residues. CDR3 DNA sequence: TGTGCCAGCAGTTCGGACAGGGGGACGGGTGGCTACACCTTC. This sequence encodes CASSSDRGTGGYTF.

This sequence joins TRBV9 and TRBJ2-3, with 9 bases aligning to TRBD2. In germline, CDR1 is SGDLS, CDR2 YYNGEE. V was pared by 0 bases and J by 1 base, with 0 bases of the junction left unmatched. The CDR3 contains 15 residues. The CDR3 DNA reads TGTGCCAGCAGCGTAGTAGCGGGGGGCACAGATACGCAGTATTTT. Amino acid sequence: CASSVVAGGTDTQYF. Full variable domain (remainder filled in from reference TRBV9 and TRBJ2-3): DSGVTQTPKHLITATGQRVTLRCSPRSGDLSVYWYQQSLDQGLQFLIQYYNGEERAKGNILERFSAQQFPDLHSELNLSSLELGDSALYFCASSVVAGGTDTQYFGPGTRLTVL.

V and J are TRBV2 and TRBJ2-3; D might be TRBD1 (5 bases). The CDR3 runs to 15 residues. CDR1 and CDR2 (germline): SNHLY, FYNNEI. V shed 0 bases and J shed 6 bases, with 13 bases lying between them. CDR3: CASSEAQGGADTQYF. CDR3 nucleotides: TGTGCCAGCAGTGAAGCGCAGGGCGGTGCGGATACGCAGTATTTT.

The chain couples TRBV5-1 to TRBJ1-1; D is unresolved. Trimming stripped 3 bases from V and 6 bases from J, with 15 bases between. Germline V CDR1 and CDR2: SGHRS, YFSETQ. CDR3 length: 14 amino acids. The CDR3 DNA follows: TGCGCCAGCAGCTGGGGAACCGGACTGTCTGAAGCTTTCTTT. The encoded protein is CASSWGTGLSEAFF.

This chain joins TRBV7-2 and TRBJ2-1; the D gene is possibly TRBD1 (6 bases). Trimming cost V 0 bases and J 14 bases, with 14 bases left between them. This CDR3 region has 13 residues. The germline V gene has CDR1 SGHTA and CDR2 FQGNSA. CDR3 DNA: TGTGCCAGCAGCTTAGCAGCGGACAGAGGAGAGTTCTTC. Its protein product is CASSLAADRGEFF.

This chain joins TRBV29-1 and TRBJ1-2; a possible D gene is TRBD1 (5 bases). The CDR3 has 14 amino acids. V was cut by 1 base and J by 6 bases, with 15 bases left in between. CDR1 and CDR2 (germline): SQVTM, ANQGSEA. The DNA of the CDR3 is TGCAGCGTTGAAGTTCAGACGGGCAGGGATGGCTACACCTTC. Translating it yields CSVEVQTGRDGYTF.

This clone was recorded a few times. V usage is TRBV5-5 and J usage is TRBJ1-2; 9 nucleotides agree with TRBD1. V lost 3 bases, J lost 2 bases, and 5 bases stayed unmatched. Germline values: CDR1 SGHKS, CDR2 YYEKEE (reference sequence). The CDR3 is 15 amino acids. CDR3 DNA: TGTGCCAGCAGCTCACAGGGGGCGAGCAACTATGGCTACACCTTC. This codes for CASSSQGASNYGYTF.

This clone showed up just a few times. The chain employs TRBV29-1 and TRBJ1-3; no clear D gene. The V gene lost 3 bases and the J gene lost 0 bases, with 3 bases spanning the gap. The CDR3 extends over 12 amino acids. CDR1 is SQVTM, CDR2 ANQGSEA, per germline. The CDR3 DNA reads TGCAGCGTTGAGAGCTCTGGAAACACCATATATTTT. Translated, it gives CSVESSGNTIYF.

The V and J genes are TRBV10-2 and TRBJ2-7; the D gene is possibly TRBD1 (5 bases). Germline CDR1 reads WSHSY; CDR2 reads SAAADI. There are 13 residues in the CDR3. V lost 6 bases, J lost 2 bases, and 11 bases lay in between. CDR3 region: CASRDTLTYEQYF. For the CDR3, the DNA is TGCGCCAGCAGGGACACCTTAACCTACGAGCAGTACTTC.

The V call is TRBV5-6, the J call TRBJ1-3, with D unclear. V shed 2 bases and J shed 0 bases, with 12 bases lying between them. Germline V gene lookup returns CDR1 SGHDT and CDR2 YYEEEE. The CDR3 covers 16 residues. For the CDR3, the DNA is TGTGCCAGCAGCTTCATTACCCGGGACTCTGGAAACACCATATATTTT. This translates into CASSFITRDSGNTIYF.

This chain connects TRBV9 to TRBJ1-1, with a weak D call TRBD1 (5 bases). With 6 bases removed from V and 7 bases from J, the gap between germline ends came to 7 bases. The CDR3 has 10 amino acids. The germline CDR1 and CDR2 sequences are SGDLS and YYNGEE. The CDR3 loop reads CASTDSEAFF. The CDR3 bases are TGTGCCAGCACCGACAGTGAAGCTTTCTTT.

The chain has TRBV7-3 and TRBJ1-5, with a weak D call TRBD1 (6 bases). CDR1 and CDR2 from the germline V gene are SGHTA and FQGTGA. V lost 1 base and J lost 5, with 12 bases in between. The CDR3 length is 15 residues. The CDR3 nucleotides are TGTGCCAGCAGCTTAAAGGGGGGGCCCGATCAGCCCCAGCATTTT. Translating it yields CASSLKGGPDQPQHF.